This T cell receptor (beta chain) originates from a study of Ad26.COV2.S vaccination and SARS-CoV-2 variants. Across the study: Donor got 5x10^10 or 1x10^11 viral particles of Ad26.COV2.S.

Details on this clone: The sample carries other DNA sequences with the same CDR3.

The assay was immunoSEQ multiplex PCR, and TCRdb's table has in-frame clones only and misses some. The table has 250,000 to 300,000 clones, around 87% seen once. Treatment meaning: 19 received Ad26.COV2.S at low or high dose, single or two shots; five or six received placebo; per-sample allocation not given. Day 63 following the first vaccine or placebo injection was when the samples were taken. V lost 4 bases to trimming and J lost 0 bases, with 7 bases between them. Germline V gene data show CDR1 as SGHDN and CDR2 as FVKESK. There are 14 residues in the CDR3. The receptor was derived from a person aged 18-60 years who received the Ad26.COV2.S COVID-19 vaccine or a placebo. The chain employs TRBV14 and TRBJ1-3; D is perhaps TRBD1 (6 bases). Sequencing used peripheral blood, obtained in a trial of Ad26.COV2.S vaccine versus placebo. The CDR3 DNA sequence: TGTGCCAGCAGCCCGGGACACTCTGGAAACACCATATATTTT. Its translation is CASSPGHSGNTIYF.